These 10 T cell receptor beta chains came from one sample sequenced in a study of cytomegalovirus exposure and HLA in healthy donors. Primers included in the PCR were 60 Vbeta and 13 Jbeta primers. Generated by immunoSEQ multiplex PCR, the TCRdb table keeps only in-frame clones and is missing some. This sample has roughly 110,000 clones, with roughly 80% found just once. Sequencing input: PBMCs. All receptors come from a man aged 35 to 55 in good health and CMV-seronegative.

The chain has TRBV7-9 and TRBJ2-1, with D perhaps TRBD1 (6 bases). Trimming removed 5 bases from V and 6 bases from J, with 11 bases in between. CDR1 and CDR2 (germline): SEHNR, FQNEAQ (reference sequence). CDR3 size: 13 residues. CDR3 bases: TGTGCCAGCAGCAATATACAGGGCAATGAGCAGTTCTTC. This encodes CASSNIQGNEQFF.

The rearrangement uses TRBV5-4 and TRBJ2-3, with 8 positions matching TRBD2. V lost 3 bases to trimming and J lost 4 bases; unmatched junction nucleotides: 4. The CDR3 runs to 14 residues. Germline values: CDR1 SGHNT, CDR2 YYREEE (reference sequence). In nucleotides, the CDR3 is TGTGCCAGCAGCTGGTGGACTAGCCCAGATACGCAGTATTTT. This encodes CASSWWTSPDTQYF.

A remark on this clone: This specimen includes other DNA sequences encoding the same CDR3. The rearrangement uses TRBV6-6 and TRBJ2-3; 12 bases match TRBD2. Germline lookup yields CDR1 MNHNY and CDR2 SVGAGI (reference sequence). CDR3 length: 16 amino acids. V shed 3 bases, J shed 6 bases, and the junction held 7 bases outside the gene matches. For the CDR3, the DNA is TGTGCCAGCAGTTATGGACTAGCGGGGAACACGGATACGCAGTATTTT. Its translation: CASSYGLAGNTDTQYF.

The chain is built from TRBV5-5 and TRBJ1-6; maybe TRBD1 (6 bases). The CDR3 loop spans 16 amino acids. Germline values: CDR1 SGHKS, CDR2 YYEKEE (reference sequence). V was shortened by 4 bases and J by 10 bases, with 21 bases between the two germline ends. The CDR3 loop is CASSPRQAGRNSPLHF. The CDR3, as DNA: TGTGCCAGCAGCCCAAGACAGGCAGGAAGGAACTCACCCCTCCACTTT.

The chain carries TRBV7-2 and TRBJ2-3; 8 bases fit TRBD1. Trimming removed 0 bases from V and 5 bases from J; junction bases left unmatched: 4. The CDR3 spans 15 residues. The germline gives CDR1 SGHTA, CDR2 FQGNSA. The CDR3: CASSLAQGALDTQYF. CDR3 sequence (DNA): TGTGCCAGCAGCTTAGCCCAGGGGGCGTTAGATACGCAGTATTTT. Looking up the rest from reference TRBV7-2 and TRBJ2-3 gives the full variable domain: GAGVSQSPSNKVTEKGKDVELRCDPISGHTALYWYRQSLGQGLEFLIYFQGNSAPDKSGLPSDRFSAERTGGSVSTLTIQRTQQEDSAVYLCASSLAQGALDTQYFGPGTRLTVL.

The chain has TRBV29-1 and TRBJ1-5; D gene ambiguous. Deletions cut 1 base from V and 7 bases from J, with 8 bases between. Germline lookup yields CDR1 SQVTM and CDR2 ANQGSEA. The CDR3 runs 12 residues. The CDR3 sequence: CSVEVGGQPQHF. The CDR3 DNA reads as TGCAGCGTTGAAGTGGGCGGGCAGCCCCAGCATTTT.

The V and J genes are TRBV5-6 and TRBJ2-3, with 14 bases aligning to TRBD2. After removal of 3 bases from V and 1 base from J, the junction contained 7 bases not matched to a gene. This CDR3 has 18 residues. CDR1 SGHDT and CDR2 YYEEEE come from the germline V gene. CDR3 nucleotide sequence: TGTGCCAGCAGCTCGGGACTAGCGGGGGCCCTTGGCACAGATACGCAGTATTTT. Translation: CASSSGLAGALGTDTQYF. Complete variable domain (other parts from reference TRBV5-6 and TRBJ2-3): DAGVTQSPTHLIKTRGQQVTLRCSPKSGHDTVSWYQQALGQGPQFIFQYYEEEERQRGNFPDRFSGHQFPNYSSELNVNALLLGDSALYLCASSSGLAGALGTDTQYFGPGTRLTVL.

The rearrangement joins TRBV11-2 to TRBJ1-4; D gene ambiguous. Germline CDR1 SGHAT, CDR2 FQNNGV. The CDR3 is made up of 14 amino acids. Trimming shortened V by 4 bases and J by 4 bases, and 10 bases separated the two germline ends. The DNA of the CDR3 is TGTGCCAGCAGCTACGGAGGCAGTAATGAAAAACTGTTTTTT. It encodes CASSYGGSNEKLFF. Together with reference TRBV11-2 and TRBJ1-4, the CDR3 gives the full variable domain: EAGVAQSPRYKIIEKRQSVAFWCNPISGHATLYWYQQILGQGPKLLIQFQNNGVVDDSQLPKDRFSAERLKGVDSTLKIQPAKLEDSAVYLCASSYGGSNEKLFFGSGTQLSVL.

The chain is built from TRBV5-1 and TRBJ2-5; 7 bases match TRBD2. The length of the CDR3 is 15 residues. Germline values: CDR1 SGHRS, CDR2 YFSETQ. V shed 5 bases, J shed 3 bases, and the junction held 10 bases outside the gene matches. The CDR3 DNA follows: TGCGCCAGCAGGGCCAGACCTAGCGGCGAAGAGACCCAGTACTTC. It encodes CASRARPSGEETQYF. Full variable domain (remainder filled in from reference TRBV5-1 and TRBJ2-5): KAGVTQTPRYLIKTRGQQVTLSCSPISGHRSVSWYQQTPGQGLQFLFEYFSETQRNKGNFPGRFSGRQFSNSRSEMNVSTLELGDSALYLCASRARPSGEETQYFGPGTRLLVL.

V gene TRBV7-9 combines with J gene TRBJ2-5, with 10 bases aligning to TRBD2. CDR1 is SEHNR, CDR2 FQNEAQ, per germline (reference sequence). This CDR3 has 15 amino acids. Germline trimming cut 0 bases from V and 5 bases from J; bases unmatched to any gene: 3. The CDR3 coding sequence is TGTGCCAGCAGCTTAGCTAGCGGGGGGATCGAGACCCAGTACTTC. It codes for CASSLASGGIETQYF.